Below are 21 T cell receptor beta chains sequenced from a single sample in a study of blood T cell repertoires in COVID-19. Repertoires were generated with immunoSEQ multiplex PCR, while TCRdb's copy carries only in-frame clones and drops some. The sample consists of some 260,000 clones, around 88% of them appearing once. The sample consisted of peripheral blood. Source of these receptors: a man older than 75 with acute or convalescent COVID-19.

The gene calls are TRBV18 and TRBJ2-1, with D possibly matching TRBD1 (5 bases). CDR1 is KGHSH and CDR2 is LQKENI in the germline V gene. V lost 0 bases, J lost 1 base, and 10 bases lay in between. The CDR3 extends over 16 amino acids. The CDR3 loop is CASSPPSRVSYNEQFF. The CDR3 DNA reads TGTGCCAGCTCACCACCCTCCAGGGTGTCCTACAATGAGCAGTTCTTC.

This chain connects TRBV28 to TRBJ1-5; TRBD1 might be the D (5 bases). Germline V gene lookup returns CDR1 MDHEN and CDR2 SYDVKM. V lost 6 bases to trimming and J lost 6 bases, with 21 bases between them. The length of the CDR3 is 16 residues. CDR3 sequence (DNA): TGTGCCAGCAGCTCGGCCGGGACTCGCATGACTCAGCCCCAGCATTTT. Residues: CASSSAGTRMTQPQHF.

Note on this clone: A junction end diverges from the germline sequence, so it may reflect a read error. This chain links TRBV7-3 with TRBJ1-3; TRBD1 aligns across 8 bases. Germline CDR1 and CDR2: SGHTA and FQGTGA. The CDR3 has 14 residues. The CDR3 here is CASSQTGGSNTVYF. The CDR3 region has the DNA TGTGCCAGCAGCCAAACAGGGGGAAGTAACACCGTATATTTT. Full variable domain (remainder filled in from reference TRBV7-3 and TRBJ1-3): GAGVSQTPSNKVTEKGKYVELRCDPISGHTALYWYRQSLGQGPEFLIYFQGTGAADDSGLPNDRFFAVRPEGSVSTLKIQRTERGDSAVYLCASSQTGGSNTVYFGEGSWLTVV.

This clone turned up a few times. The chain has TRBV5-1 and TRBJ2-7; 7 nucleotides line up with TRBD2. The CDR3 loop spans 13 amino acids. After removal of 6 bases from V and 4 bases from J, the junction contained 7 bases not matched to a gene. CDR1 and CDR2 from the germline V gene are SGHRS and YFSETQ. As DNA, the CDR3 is TGCGCCAGCACCCTTCAGGGAGGGTACGAGCAGTACTTC. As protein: CASTLQGGYEQYF.

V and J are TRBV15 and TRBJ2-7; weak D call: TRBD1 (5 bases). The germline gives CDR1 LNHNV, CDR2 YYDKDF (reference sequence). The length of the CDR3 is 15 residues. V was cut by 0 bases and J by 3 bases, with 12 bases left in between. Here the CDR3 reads CATSRDLRQNYEQYF. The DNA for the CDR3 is TGTGCCACCAGCAGAGATTTACGACAGAACTACGAGCAGTACTTC.

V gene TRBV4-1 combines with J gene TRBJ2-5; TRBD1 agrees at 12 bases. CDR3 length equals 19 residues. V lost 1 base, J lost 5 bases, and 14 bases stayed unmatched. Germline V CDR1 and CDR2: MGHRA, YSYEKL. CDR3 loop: CASSQGGRLGTGGLETQYF. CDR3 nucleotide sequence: TGCGCCAGCAGCCAAGGAGGGAGGCTCGGGACAGGGGGCTTGGAGACCCAGTACTTC.

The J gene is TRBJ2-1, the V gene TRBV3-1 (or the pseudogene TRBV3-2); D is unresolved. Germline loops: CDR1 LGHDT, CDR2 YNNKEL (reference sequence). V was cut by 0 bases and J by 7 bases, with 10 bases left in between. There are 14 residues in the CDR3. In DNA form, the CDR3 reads TGTGCCAGCAGCCAAGAATCGGTTGCTAATGAGCAGTTCTTC. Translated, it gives CASSQESVANEQFF.

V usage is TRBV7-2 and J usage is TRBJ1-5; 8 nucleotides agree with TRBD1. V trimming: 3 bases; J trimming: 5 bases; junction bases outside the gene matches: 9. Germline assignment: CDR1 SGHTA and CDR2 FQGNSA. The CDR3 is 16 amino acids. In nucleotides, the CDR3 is TGTGCCAGCAGCTTTCGGGTAGCAGGGGGCGATCAGCCCCAGCATTTT. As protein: CASSFRVAGGDQPQHF.

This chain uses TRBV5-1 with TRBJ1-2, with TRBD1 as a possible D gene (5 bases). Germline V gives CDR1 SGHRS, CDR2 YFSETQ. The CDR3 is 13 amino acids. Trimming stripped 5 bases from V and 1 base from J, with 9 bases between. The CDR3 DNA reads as TGCGCCAGCAGTGGCCAGGGTAACTATGGCTACACCTTC. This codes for CASSGQGNYGYTF.

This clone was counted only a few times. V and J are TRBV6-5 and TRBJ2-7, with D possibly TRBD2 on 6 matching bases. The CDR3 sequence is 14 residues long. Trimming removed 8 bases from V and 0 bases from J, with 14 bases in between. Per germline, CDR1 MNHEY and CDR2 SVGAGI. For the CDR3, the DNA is TGTGCCAGCTCCAGACTAGTGCTCTCCTACGAGCAGTACTTC. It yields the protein CASSRLVLSYEQYF.

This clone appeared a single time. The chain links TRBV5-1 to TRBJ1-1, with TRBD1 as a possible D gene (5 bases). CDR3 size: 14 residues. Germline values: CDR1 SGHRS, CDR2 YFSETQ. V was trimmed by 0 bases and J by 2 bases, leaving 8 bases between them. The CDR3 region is CASSLARVNTEAFF. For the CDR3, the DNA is TGCGCCAGCAGCTTGGCCAGGGTTAACACTGAAGCTTTCTTT.

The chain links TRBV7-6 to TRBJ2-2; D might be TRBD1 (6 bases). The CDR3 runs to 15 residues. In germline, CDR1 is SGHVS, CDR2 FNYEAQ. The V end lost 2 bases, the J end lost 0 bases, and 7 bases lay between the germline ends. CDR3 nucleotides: TGTGCCAGCAGCTTAAACAGGGCGAACACCGGGGAGCTGTTTTTT. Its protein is CASSLNRANTGELFF.

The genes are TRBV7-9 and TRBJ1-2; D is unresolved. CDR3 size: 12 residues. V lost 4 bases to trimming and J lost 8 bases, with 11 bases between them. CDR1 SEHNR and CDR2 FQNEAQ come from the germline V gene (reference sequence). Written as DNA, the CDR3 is TGTGCCAGCAGCTATCAAGGGAGGGGCTACACCTTC. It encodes CASSYQGRGYTF.

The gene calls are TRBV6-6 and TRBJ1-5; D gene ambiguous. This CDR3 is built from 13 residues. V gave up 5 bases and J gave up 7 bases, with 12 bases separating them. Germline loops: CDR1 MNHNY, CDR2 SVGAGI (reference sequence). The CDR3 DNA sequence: TGTGCCAGCAGTCCGGATAGCGCGCAGCCCCAGCATTTT. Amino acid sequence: CASSPDSAQPQHF.

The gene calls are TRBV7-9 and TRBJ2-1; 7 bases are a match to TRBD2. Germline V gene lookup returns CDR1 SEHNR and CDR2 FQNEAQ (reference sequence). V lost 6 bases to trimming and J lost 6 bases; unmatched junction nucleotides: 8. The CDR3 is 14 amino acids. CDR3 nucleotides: TGTGCCAGCAGTAAAAGCGGGATGGGCAATGAGCAGTTCTTC. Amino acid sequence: CASSKSGMGNEQFF.

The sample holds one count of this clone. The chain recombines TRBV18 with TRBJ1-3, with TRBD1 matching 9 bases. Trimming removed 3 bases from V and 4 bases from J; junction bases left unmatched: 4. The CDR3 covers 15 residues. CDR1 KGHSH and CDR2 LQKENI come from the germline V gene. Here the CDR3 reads CASSPETGGGNTIYF. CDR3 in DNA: TGTGCCAGCTCACCCGAAACAGGGGGCGGAAACACCATATATTTT. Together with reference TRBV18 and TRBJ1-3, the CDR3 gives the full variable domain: NAGVMQNPRHLVRRRGQEARLRCSPMKGHSHVYWYRQLPEEGLKFMVYLQKENIIDESGMPKERFSAEFPKEGPSILRIQQVVRGDSAAYFCASSPETGGGNTIYFGEGSWLTVV.

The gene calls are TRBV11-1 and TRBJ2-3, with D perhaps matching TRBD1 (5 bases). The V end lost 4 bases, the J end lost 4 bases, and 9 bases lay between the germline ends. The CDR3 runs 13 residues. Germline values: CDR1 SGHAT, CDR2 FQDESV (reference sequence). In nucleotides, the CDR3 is TGTGCCAGCAGCTCAGGGTTATCAGATACGCAGTATTTT. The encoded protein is CASSSGLSDTQYF.

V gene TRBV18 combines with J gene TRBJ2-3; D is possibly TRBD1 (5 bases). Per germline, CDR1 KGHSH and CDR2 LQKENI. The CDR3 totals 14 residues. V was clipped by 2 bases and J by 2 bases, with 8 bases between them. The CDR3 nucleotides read TGTGCCAGCTCACCAACAGGCTTCACAGATACGCAGTATTTT. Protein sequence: CASSPTGFTDTQYF.

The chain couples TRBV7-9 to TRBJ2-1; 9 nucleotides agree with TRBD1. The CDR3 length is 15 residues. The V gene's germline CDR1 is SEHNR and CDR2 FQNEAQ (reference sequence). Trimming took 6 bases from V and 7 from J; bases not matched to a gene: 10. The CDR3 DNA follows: TGTGCCAGCAGTCGGGTGACAGGGGGGAGGAATGAGCAGTTCTTC. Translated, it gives CASSRVTGGRNEQFF.

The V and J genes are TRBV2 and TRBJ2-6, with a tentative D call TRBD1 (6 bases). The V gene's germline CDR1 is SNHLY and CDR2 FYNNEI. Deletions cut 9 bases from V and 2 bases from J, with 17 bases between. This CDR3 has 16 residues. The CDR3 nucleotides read TGTGCCAGTGGGGGCAGGGTTAATGCTGGGGCCAACGTCCTGACTTTC. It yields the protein CASGGRVNAGANVLTF.

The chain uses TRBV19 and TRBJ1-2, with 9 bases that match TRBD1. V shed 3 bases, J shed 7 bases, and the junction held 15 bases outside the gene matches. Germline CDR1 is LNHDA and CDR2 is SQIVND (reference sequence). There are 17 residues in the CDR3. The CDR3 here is CASSIMTGGDRGGGYTF. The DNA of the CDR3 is TGTGCCAGTAGTATTATGACAGGGGGAGACCGAGGCGGTGGCTACACCTTC.